The 9 T cell receptor beta chains below come from one sample, sequenced in a study of OX40 agonist ivuxolimab in advanced cancers. Sequenced by immunoSEQ multiplex PCR; TCRdb stores in-frame clones only, minus some. The sample consists of around 62,000 clones, 75% to 85% of them appearing once. The sequencing used CD4+ or CD8+ T cells sorted from blood, collected in a trial of the OX40 agonist ivuxolimab. These receptors were taken from an adult with an advanced solid tumor such as melanoma, head and neck, liver or kidney cancer.

CDR3 nucleotide sequence: TGTGCCAGCAGCTTAACAGGGGGCGCGGGAGAAAAACTGTTTTTT. Residues: CASSLTGGAGEKLFF. The chain is built from TRBV5-4 and TRBJ1-4, with 9 bases lining up with TRBD1. The germline V gene has CDR1 SGHNT and CDR2 YYREEE (reference sequence). V gave up 2 bases and J gave up 8 bases; unmatched junction bases: 7. This CDR3 region has 15 residues.

The chain is built from TRBV7-7 and TRBJ2-5; D is unresolved. Trimming cost V 1 base and J 0 bases, with 3 bases left between them. CDR1 is SSHAT, CDR2 FNYEAQ, per germline (reference sequence). This CDR3 has 13 residues. CDR3 sequence: CASSLGYQETQYF. For the CDR3, the DNA is TGTGCCAGCAGCTTAGGGTACCAAGAGACCCAGTACTTC.

The chain couples TRBV5-5 to TRBJ1-2; TRBD1 might be the D (5 bases). Germline V gene sequence: CDR1 SGHKS, CDR2 YYEKEE (reference sequence). There are 14 residues in the CDR3. V was pared by 2 bases and J by 4 bases, with 12 bases between. Here the CDR3 reads CASSLYWGPYGYTF. The CDR3 coding sequence is TGTGCCAGCAGCTTATATTGGGGCCCCTATGGCTACACCTTC.

For the CDR3, the DNA is TGCGCCAGCAGCTCCCGGGGGGGGGCGATAGCTGAAAAACTGTTTTTT. Translation gives CASSSRGGAIAEKLFF. The V and J genes are TRBV5-1 and TRBJ1-4, with D perhaps matching TRBD1 (6 bases). Trimming left V 3 bases short and J 7 bases short, with 19 bases between. The CDR3 length is 16 residues. Germline-derived CDR1 and CDR2 are SGHRS and YFSETQ.

Remarks on this clone: The sample carries other DNA sequences with the same CDR3. The genes are TRBV5-1 and TRBJ1-4; 11 bases fit TRBD1. The V and J ends lost 4 bases and 7 bases, in that order; junction bases with no gene match: 6. CDR1 and CDR2 from the germline V gene are SGHRS and YFSETQ. The CDR3 is 15 amino acids. The CDR3 nucleotides read TGCGCCAGCAGCCAAGGACAGGGGGCTGGTGAAAAACTGTTTTTT. Residues: CASSQGQGAGEKLFF.

Worth noting for this clone: The junction does not match germline at one end; this may be a read error. The chain couples TRBV6-6 to TRBJ1-5; TRBD1 aligns across 8 bases. CDR1 MNHNY and CDR2 SVGAGI come from the germline V gene (reference sequence). The CDR3 spans 13 residues. For the CDR3, the DNA is TGTGCCAGCACACAAGGGGAACAGGGGGACTCGAATTTT. Its protein is CASTQGEQGDSNF.

The chain has TRBV7-2 and TRBJ1-1; D perhaps matches TRBD1 (5 bases). CDR1 and CDR2 (germline): SGHTA, FQGNSA. The CDR3 has 15 amino acids. Trimming took off 1 base at V and 4 bases at J, with 13 bases between the two ends. CDR3 sequence (DNA): TGTGCCAGCAGCTTAGGAGTCAGGGCGAGCACTGAAGCTTTCTTT. Its translation: CASSLGVRASTEAFF. Filled out from reference TRBV7-2 and TRBJ1-1, the complete variable domain reads GAGVSQSPSNKVTEKGKDVELRCDPISGHTALYWYRQSLGQGLEFLIYFQGNSAPDKSGLPSDRFSAERTGGSVSTLTIQRTQQEDSAVYLCASSLGVRASTEAFFGQGTRLTVV.

The chain joins TRBV27 to TRBJ2-7, with D possibly being TRBD1 (6 bases). The CDR3 length is 14 residues. CDR1 is MNHEY and CDR2 is SMNVEV in the germline V gene (reference sequence). Between the trimmed V and J ends, which lost 6 bases and 2 bases, there was a span of 14 bases. The CDR3 reads CASRIDRRAYEQYF. CDR3 DNA sequence: TGTGCCAGCAGGATCGACAGGCGGGCCTACGAGCAGTACTTC.

The CDR3 sequence is CASSFDYNEQFF. The CDR3 DNA sequence: TGTGCCAGCAGCTTCGACTACAATGAGCAGTTCTTC. This chain joins TRBV7-6 and TRBJ2-1, with no clear D. The CDR3 runs 12 residues. The germline CDR1 and CDR2 sequences are SGHVS and FNYEAQ. The V gene lost 3 bases and the J gene lost 3 bases, with 3 bases spanning the gap.